A single sample is the source of the 17 T cell receptor beta chains below, sequenced in a study of blood T cell repertoires in COVID-19 (TCRdb year 2020). Library method: the immunoSEQ multiplex PCR assay. Imported from immuneACCESS, the table was reduced by TCRdb to in-frame sequences with V and J called. These copies leave out some clones; in studies compared against another copy, an unresolved V gene accounts for under half, and the cause of the remainder is not known. Counted in this sample were a few hundred thousand clones; about 85% of them appeared once. The biggest ten clones account for roughly 12% of the sample. Source material: peripheral blood. Receptors were obtained from a woman younger than 35 who had recovered from COVID-19.

In its sample, this clone was seen once. The chain uses TRBV7-2 and TRBJ2-7, with no clear D. CDR1 SGHTA and CDR2 FQGNSA come from the germline V gene. This CDR3 is built from 14 residues. The V end lost 5 bases, the J end lost 2 bases, and 13 bases lay between the germline ends. CDR3 sequence reads: CASSPPWQAYEQYF. The CDR3 DNA follows: TGTGCCAGCAGCCCCCCGTGGCAGGCCTACGAGCAGTACTTC. Supplemented by reference TRBV7-2 and TRBJ2-7, the full variable domain reads GAGVSQSPSNKVTEKGKDVELRCDPISGHTALYWYRQSLGQGLEFLIYFQGNSAPDKSGLPSDRFSAERTGGSVSTLTIQRTQQEDSAVYLCASSPPWQAYEQYFGPGTRLTVT.

This rearrangement joins TRBV7-2 to TRBJ2-1, with 8 nucleotides matching TRBD2. The CDR3 consists of 16 residues. CDR1 and CDR2 (germline): SGHTA, FQGNSA. With 2 bases clipped from V and 4 bases from J, the junction kept 7 bases outside the gene matches. CDR3 sequence (DNA): TGTGCCAGCAGCTTATTCCGGGAGGGCCTTTACAATGAGCAGTTCTTC. This sequence encodes CASSLFREGLYNEQFF.

The count of this clone is one. This chain links TRBV7-9 with TRBJ1-2; D is perhaps TRBD1 (6 bases). This CDR3 is built from 13 residues. With 6 bases removed from V and 4 bases from J, the gap between germline ends came to 12 bases. Looked up from germline, CDR1 is SEHNR and CDR2 is FQNEAQ (reference sequence). The CDR3 reads CASSKTGPYGYTF. The CDR3 DNA is TGTGCCAGCAGTAAAACAGGGCCCTATGGCTACACCTTC.

This chain connects TRBV6-5 to TRBJ2-1; 14 bases fit TRBD2. V shed 8 bases and J 10 bases; nucleotides not matched to a gene: 10. Germline V gene lookup returns CDR1 MNHEY and CDR2 SVGAGI. The CDR3 is 15 amino acids. The CDR3 DNA sequence: TGTGCCAGCCGGTCTGGGACTAGCGGGAGTAAAGAGCAGTTCTTC. This sequence encodes CASRSGTSGSKEQFF.

The gene calls are TRBV7-9 and TRBJ1-4, with TRBD1 matching over 7 bases. Germline V gene lookup returns CDR1 SEHNR and CDR2 FQNEAQ (reference sequence). This CDR3 region has 14 residues. Unmatched junction bases numbered 0, after V lost 0 bases and J lost 5 bases. The CDR3 nucleotides read TGTGCCAGCAGCTTAGCGACAGGGAATGAAAAACTGTTTTTT. This codes for CASSLATGNEKLFF.

The chain has TRBV29-1 and TRBJ2-7; a possible D gene is TRBD2 (6 bases). The V and J ends lost 7 bases and 2 bases respectively, with 15 bases between them. CDR1 is SQVTM and CDR2 is ANQGSEA in the germline V gene. CDR3 length: 13 amino acids. The CDR3 spells CSASGRITYEQYF. CDR3 coding DNA: TGCAGCGCGAGCGGGCGGATAACCTACGAGCAGTACTTC.

This chain connects TRBV27 to TRBJ2-2; no clear D gene. V was cut by 1 base and J by 0 bases, with 6 bases left in between. The CDR3 loop spans 15 amino acids. The germline CDR1 and CDR2 sequences are MNHEY and SMNVEV (reference sequence). CDR3 amino acids: CASSLLSPNTGELFF. CDR3 coding DNA: TGTGCCAGCAGTTTATTGAGTCCGAACACCGGGGAGCTGTTTTTT.

J is TRBJ2-7 and V is TRBV7-2; a possible D gene is TRBD1 (6 bases). The germline V gene encodes CDR1 SGHTA and CDR2 FQGNSA. Trimming removed 5 bases from V and 3 bases from J, with 11 bases in between. The CDR3 has 13 residues. CDR3 sequence (DNA): TGTGCCAGCAGCCAGGGGCAGGTCTACGAGCAGTACTTC. It translates to CASSQGQVYEQYF.

This clone was found a few times. The rearrangement uses TRBV5-5 and TRBJ2-2, with TRBD2 identical over 7 bases. Germline V gives CDR1 SGHKS, CDR2 YYEKEE (reference sequence). This CDR3 comprises 14 residues. V dropped 6 bases and J dropped 6; count of bases not matched to a gene: 8. The CDR3 is CASMRGGLSGELFF. The CDR3 nucleotides are TGTGCCAGCATGAGGGGAGGGCTCTCCGGGGAGCTGTTTTTT.

CDR3 sequence (DNA): TGTGCCAGCAGTTGGACAGTAGCCAAAAACATTCAGTACTTC. It is translated as CASSWTVAKNIQYF. J is TRBJ2-4 and V is TRBV2; possible D gene TRBD1, 6 bases. This CDR3 comprises 14 residues. Germline loops: CDR1 SNHLY, CDR2 FYNNEI. V was pared by 5 bases and J by 0 bases, with 8 bases between.

This rearrangement joins TRBV6-2 or TRBV6-3 to TRBJ1-1; 8 bases line up with TRBD1. Trimming cost V 6 bases and J 6 bases; bases outside gene matches: 3. The CDR3 is 12 amino acids. Looked up from germline, CDR1 is MNHEY and CDR2 is SVGEGT. DNA of the CDR3: TGTGCCAGCAGCGGGACAGGTCCTGAAGCTTTCTTT. This gives the protein CASSGTGPEAFF.

The gene calls are TRBV6-2 or TRBV6-3 and TRBJ1-2, with D hard to call. V was shortened by 5 bases and J by 6 bases, with 19 bases between the two germline ends. The CDR3 has 15 amino acids. In germline, CDR1 is MNHEY, CDR2 SVGEGT. CDR3 DNA: TGTGCCAGCAGTCTTAACCCCGTCGAGCGAAATGGCTACACCTTC. Translated: CASSLNPVERNGYTF.

J is TRBJ2-1 and V is TRBV4-2, with D maybe TRBD1 (5 bases). The CDR3 extends over 13 amino acids. Germline V gene lookup returns CDR1 LGHNA and CDR2 YNFKEQ. V gave up 0 bases and J gave up 15 bases, with 15 bases separating them. CDR3 loop: CASSQDQGKVRFF. As DNA, the CDR3 is TGTGCCAGCAGCCAAGATCAGGGAAAGGTTCGGTTCTTC.

A note on this clone: This could be a read error, since a much larger clone is one nucleotide away. The rearrangement joins TRBV7-2 to TRBJ2-5, with D possibly TRBD1 on 7 matching bases. Trimming pared 2 bases from V and 4 bases from J, leaving 14 bases between. The CDR3 spans 15 residues. Germline CDR1 reads SGHTA; CDR2 reads FQGNSA. The CDR3 loop is CASSLIPGGRETQYF. Here the CDR3 DNA reads TGTGCCAGCAGCTTAATTCCAGGGGGGAGAGAGACCCAGTACTTC.

The chain recombines TRBV13 with TRBJ1-1; 9 bases are shared with TRBD1. Per the germline V gene, CDR1 is PRHDT and CDR2 is FYEKMQ (reference sequence). With 5 bases clipped from V and 7 bases from J, the junction kept 5 bases outside the gene matches. The CDR3 has 13 residues. Here the CDR3 reads CASSLRQGGEAFF. CDR3 coding DNA: TGTGCCAGCAGCCTGCGACAGGGGGGTGAAGCTTTCTTT. The full variable domain, rest sourced from reference TRBV13 and TRBJ1-1, is AAGVIQSPRHLIKEKRETATLKCYPIPRHDTVYWYQQGPGQDPQFLISFYEKMQSDKGSIPDRFSAQQFSDYHSELNMSSLELGDSALYFCASSLRQGGEAFFGQGTRLTVV.

V usage is TRBV7-2 and J usage is TRBJ2-3; no reliable D call. The germline CDR1 and CDR2 sequences are SGHTA and FQGNSA. The CDR3 consists of 13 residues. V lost 5 bases and J lost 6, with 12 bases in between. CDR3 sequence reads: CASSPYRSDTQYF. The CDR3 nucleotides are TGTGCCAGCAGCCCTTATAGATCCGATACGCAGTATTTT.

This chain joins TRBV6-5 and TRBJ2-5; weak D call: TRBD1 (6 bases). In germline, CDR1 is MNHEY, CDR2 SVGAGI. This CDR3 region has 13 residues. Trimming shortened V by 5 bases and J by 0 bases, and 7 bases separated the two germline ends. CDR3 sequence (DNA): TGTGCCAGCAGTACAGGGTACCAAGAGACCCAGTACTTC. Translating it yields CASSTGYQETQYF.